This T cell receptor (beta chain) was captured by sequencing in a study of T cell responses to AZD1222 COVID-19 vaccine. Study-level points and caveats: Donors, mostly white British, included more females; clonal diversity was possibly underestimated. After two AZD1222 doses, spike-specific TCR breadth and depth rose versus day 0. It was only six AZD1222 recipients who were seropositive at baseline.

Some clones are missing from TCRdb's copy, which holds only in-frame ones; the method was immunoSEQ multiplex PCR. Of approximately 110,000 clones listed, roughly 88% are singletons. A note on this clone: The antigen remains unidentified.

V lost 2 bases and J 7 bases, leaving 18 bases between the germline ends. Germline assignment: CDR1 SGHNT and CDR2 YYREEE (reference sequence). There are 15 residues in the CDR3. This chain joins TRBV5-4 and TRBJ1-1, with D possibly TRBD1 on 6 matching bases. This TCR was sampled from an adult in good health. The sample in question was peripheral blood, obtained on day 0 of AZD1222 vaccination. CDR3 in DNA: TGTGCCAGCAGCTTATCCGGGGGGCGATTGGGTGAAGCTTTCTTT. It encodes CASSLSGGRLGEAFF.